The 32 T cell receptor beta chains reported below all come from one sample, sequenced in a study of cytomegalovirus exposure and HLA in healthy donors. The study ran its PCR with 60 Vbeta and 13 Jbeta primers. Sequencing used immunoSEQ multiplex PCR; TCRdb keeps in-frame clones, though not all of them. Of some 110,000 clones in the sample, roughly 80% were seen once. What was sequenced was PBMCs. The receptors come from a woman aged 40 to 50 in good health and CMV-seronegative.

J is TRBJ2-3 and V is TRBV7-8; possible D gene TRBD2, 6 bases. This CDR3 has 17 amino acids. V was clipped by 7 bases and J by 1 base, with 21 bases between them. Germline values: CDR1 SGHVS, CDR2 FQNEAQ. This CDR3 reads CASKRAAGTLGTDTQYF. The CDR3 nucleotides read TGTGCCAGCAAAAGGGCGGCGGGAACGCTGGGCACAGATACGCAGTATTTT.

The chain uses TRBV18 and TRBJ1-2, with no clear D. There are 13 residues in the CDR3. V lost 1 base to trimming and J lost 8 bases, with 11 bases between them. In germline, CDR1 is KGHSH, CDR2 LQKENI. Here the CDR3 DNA reads TGTGCCAGCTCACCACAGGAGGTGGGGGGCTACACCTTC. Amino acid sequence: CASSPQEVGGYTF.

This sequence joins TRBV7-8 and TRBJ2-7; a possible D gene is TRBD1 (6 bases). The germline CDR1 and CDR2 sequences are SGHVS and FQNEAQ. The CDR3 extends over 14 amino acids. V was clipped by 3 bases and J by 0 bases, with 9 bases between them. The DNA of the CDR3 is TGTGCCAGCAGCTTTAGGGACACCTCCTACGAGCAGTACTTC. Its translation is CASSFRDTSYEQYF.

V and J are TRBV4-3 and TRBJ2-6; 8 bases line up with TRBD1. Trimming took 4 bases from V and 2 from J; bases not matched to a gene: 13. The CDR3 consists of 19 residues. Germline loops: CDR1 LGHNA, CDR2 YSLEER. The CDR3 here is CASSPGLPQGAPGANVLTF. The CDR3 bases are TGCGCCAGCAGCCCCGGACTCCCCCAGGGGGCACCTGGGGCCAACGTCCTGACTTTC.

This chain joins TRBV6-6 and TRBJ2-1; 7 bases match TRBD2. The CDR3 totals 15 residues. The V and J ends lost 3 bases and 6 bases, in that order; junction bases with no gene match: 8. The V gene's germline CDR1 is MNHNY and CDR2 SVGAGI (reference sequence). The DNA of the CDR3 is TGTGCCAGCAGTTATGGGAGGGCGTGGGGCAATGAGCAGTTCTTC. This gives the protein CASSYGRAWGNEQFF.

The rearrangement uses TRBV29-1 and TRBJ1-5, with 7 bases lining up with TRBD1. The CDR3 runs to 13 residues. J gave up 5 bases and V 4 bases, and 5 bases lay outside the gene matches. From germline, CDR1 is SQVTM and CDR2 ANQGSEA. The CDR3: CSVADRRDQPQHF. Written as DNA, the CDR3 is TGCAGCGTTGCGGACAGGAGAGATCAGCCCCAGCATTTT.

The sample holds one count of this clone. V is TRBV28 and J is TRBJ1-5; D is possibly TRBD1 (5 bases). V was pared by 3 bases and J by 1 base, with 19 bases between. The CDR3 extends over 18 amino acids. Per the germline V gene, CDR1 is MDHEN and CDR2 is SYDVKM. CDR3: CASSFLSWGGRSNQPQHF. CDR3 in DNA: TGTGCCAGCAGTTTCCTCTCGTGGGGGGGGAGAAGCAATCAGCCCCAGCATTTT.

The chain employs TRBV7-8 and TRBJ1-6; no firm D call. The CDR3 loop spans 17 amino acids. V gave up 3 bases and J gave up 6 bases, with 18 bases separating them. Germline values: CDR1 SGHVS, CDR2 FQNEAQ. The DNA for the CDR3 is TGTGCCAGCAGCTTCGAGGGCCCGGGCACGGGTAATTCACCCCTCCACTTT. Translated: CASSFEGPGTGNSPLHF.

The chain joins TRBV5-6 to TRBJ2-7, with D perhaps matching TRBD1 (5 bases). Trimming stripped 2 bases from V and 4 bases from J, with 10 bases between. The CDR3 is 13 amino acids. Germline V gene data show CDR1 as SGHDT and CDR2 as YYEEEE. This CDR3 reads CASSFGRAYEQYF. DNA for the CDR3: TGTGCCAGCAGCTTTGGCAGGGCGTACGAGCAGTACTTC.

The chain recombines TRBV5-4 with TRBJ1-3; the match to TRBD1 covers 8 bases. V was clipped by 4 bases and J by 4 bases; unmatched bases: 7. CDR3 length: 15 amino acids. The germline V gene has CDR1 SGHNT and CDR2 YYREEE (reference sequence). Here the CDR3 reads CASSPGTGVGNTIYF. CDR3 DNA sequence: TGTGCCAGCAGCCCGGGGACAGGAGTCGGAAACACCATATATTTT.

The chain uses TRBV4-3 and TRBJ2-3, with D possibly matching TRBD1 (5 bases). The V end was cut by 0 bases, the J end by 2 bases, with 9 bases between. The length of the CDR3 is 15 residues. The V gene's germline CDR1 is LGHNA and CDR2 YSLEER. CDR3 protein: CASSQEFRVTDTQYF. The CDR3 DNA is TGCGCCAGCAGCCAAGAATTCAGGGTCACAGATACGCAGTATTTT.

V usage is TRBV2 and J usage is TRBJ2-1; 10 bases fit TRBD1. Germline lookup yields CDR1 SNHLY and CDR2 FYNNEI. CDR3 length: 15 residues. The J segment lost 6 bases and the V segment lost 7 bases, leaving 9 bases of the junction unmatched. The CDR3 coding sequence is TGTGCCAGCAATCAGGACAGGGGGACTTTCAATGAGCAGTTCTTC. Protein product: CASNQDRGTFNEQFF.

This clone came up a few times. The rearrangement joins TRBV18 to TRBJ2-5, with TRBD2 matching 7 bases. J lost 2 bases, V lost 1 base, and 4 bases had no gene match. Per germline, CDR1 KGHSH and CDR2 LQKENI. This CDR3 comprises 15 residues. The CDR3 DNA is TGTGCCAGCTCACCACTCGAGGGACTACAAGAGACCCAGTACTTC. It encodes CASSPLEGLQETQYF.

This rearrangement joins TRBV19 to TRBJ1-2; D unresolved. V shed 0 bases and J shed 8 bases, with 19 bases lying between them. The CDR3 loop spans 16 amino acids. Per the germline V gene, CDR1 is LNHDA and CDR2 is SQIVND (reference sequence). CDR3 in DNA: TGTGCCAGTAGTATAGATCCGACTAGTTACTTCGGGGGCTACACCTTC. Residues: CASSIDPTSYFGGYTF.

The gene calls are TRBV2 and TRBJ1-4, with 11 bases that match TRBD1. V gave up 4 bases and J gave up 7 bases; unmatched junction bases: 5. Germline V gene lookup returns CDR1 SNHLY and CDR2 FYNNEI. The CDR3 runs 15 residues. The CDR3 loop is CASSARDRGSEKLFF. The CDR3 DNA follows: TGTGCCAGCAGTGCCCGGGACAGGGGGAGTGAAAAACTGTTTTTT.

The chain has TRBV5-1 and TRBJ2-7; D is perhaps TRBD2 (5 bases). Trimming left V 7 bases short and J 3 bases short, with 17 bases between. Germline V gene sequence: CDR1 SGHRS, CDR2 YFSETQ. The CDR3 covers 14 residues. CDR3 in amino acids: CASSPPRAGYEQYF. Written as DNA, the CDR3 is TGCGCCAGCTCCCCCCCGCGGGCTGGCTACGAGCAGTACTTC.

The rearrangement links TRBV11-2 to TRBJ2-7; 8 bases agree with TRBD2. CDR1 and CDR2 (germline): SGHAT, FQNNGV. The CDR3 loop spans 16 amino acids. Trimming removed 5 bases from V and 3 bases from J; junction bases left unmatched: 12. The CDR3 here is CASSPWGGRSFYEQYF. CDR3 DNA: TGTGCCAGCAGCCCGTGGGGCGGGAGGTCATTCTACGAGCAGTACTTC.

The chain joins TRBV18 to TRBJ2-1; perhaps TRBD1 as D (6 bases). Germline-derived CDR1 and CDR2 are KGHSH and LQKENI. The CDR3 is 17 amino acids. Trimming left V 1 base short and J 5 bases short, with 18 bases between. The DNA for the CDR3 is TGTGCCAGCTCACCACAGGCGACAGGTTTTTTTCACAATGAGCAGTTCTTC. Protein: CASSPQATGFFHNEQFF.

CDR3 DNA: TGTGCCAGCAGCCGGGGACAGACACCTATGACCGGGGAGCTGTTTTTT. It yields the protein CASSRGQTPMTGELFF. This sequence joins TRBV5-4 and TRBJ2-2, with TRBD1 identical over 7 bases. The CDR3 spans 16 residues. The V segment lost 4 bases and the J segment 5 bases; nucleotides outside the gene matches: 11. Germline assignment: CDR1 SGHNT and CDR2 YYREEE (reference sequence).

J is TRBJ2-4 and V is TRBV27, with 10 bases aligning to TRBD2. The CDR3 loop spans 15 amino acids. The V and J ends lost 3 bases and 6 bases, in that order; junction bases with no gene match: 5. Germline V lookup: CDR1 MNHEY, CDR2 SMNVEV (reference sequence). The CDR3 DNA reads as TGTGCCAGCAGTTTTCTAGCGGGAGAGGGAAACATTCAGTACTTC. This sequence encodes CASSFLAGEGNIQYF.

The chain recombines TRBV7-2 with TRBJ2-3; D ambiguous. This CDR3 comprises 16 residues. Germline V lookup: CDR1 SGHTA, CDR2 FQGNSA. V was cut by 4 bases and J by 2 bases, with 16 bases left in between. CDR3: CASSYPVSRNTDTQYF. The CDR3 region has the DNA TGTGCCAGCAGCTACCCGGTCTCTCGCAACACAGATACGCAGTATTTT.

The chain's CDR3 is CASSQTGSPTDTQYF. In nucleotides, the CDR3 is TGCGCCAGCAGCCAAACAGGGTCCCCCACAGATACGCAGTATTTT. The chain employs TRBV4-3 and TRBJ2-3; D is possibly TRBD1 (6 bases). There are 15 residues in the CDR3. The germline V gene has CDR1 LGHNA and CDR2 YSLEER. Trimming took 2 bases from V and 2 from J, leaving 11 bases between them.

The rearrangement joins TRBV7-2 to TRBJ1-5; no clear D. CDR3 length: 15 amino acids. V lost 1 base, J lost 5 bases, and 12 bases lay in between. CDR1 is SGHTA, CDR2 FQGNSA, per germline. For the CDR3, the DNA is TGTGCCAGCAGCTTAGTATCGTCAGGCGATCAGCCCCAGCATTTT. Its protein product is CASSLVSSGDQPQHF. Variable domain in full (rest from reference TRBV7-2 and TRBJ1-5): GAGVSQSPSNKVTEKGKDVELRCDPISGHTALYWYRQSLGQGLEFLIYFQGNSAPDKSGLPSDRFSAERTGGSVSTLTIQRTQQEDSAVYLCASSLVSSGDQPQHFGDGTRLSIL.

This chain connects TRBV27 to TRBJ2-7; tentative D call: TRBD2 (5 bases). Germline assignment: CDR1 MNHEY and CDR2 SMNVEV (reference sequence). CDR3 length: 14 amino acids. V shed 6 bases and J shed 2 bases, with 14 bases lying between them. CDR3 nucleotide sequence: TGTGCCAGCAGAATGGGAGTTGGGACCTACGAGCAGTACTTC. Amino acid sequence: CASRMGVGTYEQYF.

The CDR3 coding sequence is TGTGCCAGCTTGAGTTCGAACACCGGGGAGCTGTTTTTT. Its translation is CASLSSNTGELFF. The chain combines TRBV7-9 with TRBJ2-2; D remains unclear. The V and J ends lost 8 bases and 0 bases respectively, with 7 bases between them. This CDR3 region has 13 residues. Germline assignment: CDR1 SEHNR and CDR2 FQNEAQ (reference sequence). Combining the CDR3 with reference TRBV7-9 and TRBJ2-2 gives the whole variable domain DTGVSQNPRHKITKRGQNVTFRCDPISEHNRLYWYRQTLGQGPEFLTYFQNEAQLEKSRLLSDRFSAERPKGSFSTLEIQRTEQGDSAMYLCASLSSNTGELFFGEGSRLTVL.

This chain joins TRBV28 and TRBJ1-4; tentative D call: TRBD1 (5 bases). Germline V CDR1 and CDR2: MDHEN, SYDVKM. The V and J ends lost 5 bases and 5 bases respectively, with 15 bases between them. The length of the CDR3 is 15 residues. The CDR3 loop is CASSLPTETNEKLFF. The CDR3 DNA sequence: TGTGCCAGCAGTCTCCCGACAGAGACGAATGAAAAACTGTTTTTT.

The chain links TRBV6-6 to TRBJ1-1; 9 nucleotides agree with TRBD1. Trimming took 8 bases from V and 2 from J; bases not matched to a gene: 3. There are 13 residues in the CDR3. Germline V CDR1 and CDR2: MNHNY, SVGAGI (reference sequence). The CDR3 DNA reads TGTGCCAGCTCGGGACAGGGAAACACTGAAGCTTTCTTT. Translation: CASSGQGNTEAFF.

This clone is a singleton in its sample. The genes are TRBV28 and TRBJ1-5; no clear D. This CDR3 is built from 10 residues. V was cut by 4 bases and J by 11 bases, with 6 bases left in between. Germline-derived CDR1 and CDR2 are MDHEN and SYDVKM. CDR3 DNA sequence: TGTGCCAGCAGTTCTACGGCCCAGCATTTT. Protein: CASSSTAQHF. Full variable domain (rest looked up from reference TRBV28 and TRBJ1-5): DVKVTQSSRYLVKRTGEKVFLECVQDMDHENMFWYRQDPGLGLRLIYFSYDVKMKEKGDIPEGYSVSREKKERFSLILESASTNQTSMYLCASSSTAQHFGDGTRLSIL.

The CDR3: CASSLLGSSYEQYF. DNA of the CDR3: TGTGCCAGCAGCTTGTTGGGCAGTTCCTACGAGCAGTACTTC. This sequence joins TRBV7-8 and TRBJ2-5; D remains unclear. The DNA end is a closer match to TRBJ2-7, so the J assignment may be wrong. This CDR3 has 14 residues. The germline V gene has CDR1 SGHVS and CDR2 FQNEAQ.

The chain has TRBV7-2 and TRBJ2-1, with 7 bases lining up with TRBD2. V lost 3 bases and J lost 7; bases outside the gene matches: 12. The CDR3 is 16 amino acids. The germline CDR1 and CDR2 sequences are SGHTA and FQGNSA. CDR3 DNA: TGTGCCAGCAGCTTGGTTGGCGGGAGCGAAGATAATGAGCAGTTCTTC. Protein product: CASSLVGGSEDNEQFF.

The V call is TRBV19, the J call TRBJ2-1, with 10 nucleotides matching TRBD2. Per the germline V gene, CDR1 is LNHDA and CDR2 is SQIVND (reference sequence). J gave up 9 bases and V 7 bases, and 12 bases lay outside the gene matches. This CDR3 contains 15 residues. Written as DNA, the CDR3 is TGTGCCAGTACAGGGGCTAGCGGGAGTCTCGCTGAGCAGTTCTTC. It codes for CASTGASGSLAEQFF.

V usage is TRBV5-1 and J usage is TRBJ1-2, with D perhaps matching TRBD1 (5 bases). Trimming removed 1 base at V and 6 bases at J, with 7 bases between. Germline V gene lookup returns CDR1 SGHRS and CDR2 YFSETQ. The CDR3 length is 12 residues. The CDR3 coding sequence is TGCGCCAGCAGCTTGATAGGGGATGGCTACACCTTC. This codes for CASSLIGDGYTF. Complete variable domain (other parts from reference TRBV5-1 and TRBJ1-2): KAGVTQTPRYLIKTRGQQVTLSCSPISGHRSVSWYQQTPGQGLQFLFEYFSETQRNKGNFPGRFSGRQFSNSRSEMNVSTLELGDSALYLCASSLIGDGYTFGSGTRLTVV.